This paragraph covers one TCR beta chain sequence. Its antigen is not known. Primers for the PCR totalled 60 Vbeta and 13 Jbeta. Only in-frame clones appear in the TCRdb table, and some are missing; sequencing was by immunoSEQ multiplex PCR. Found here are 95,000 to 150,000 clones, about 8.6% of them singletons; the top ten hold approximately 6.4%. CDR3 length equals 14 residues. Per germline, CDR1 WSHSY and CDR2 SAAADI. J gave up 6 bases and V 6 bases, and 5 bases lay outside the gene matches. The data originate from a study of cytomegalovirus exposure and HLA in healthy donors. Regarding the study as a whole: Later analysis found that TCR beta chains associated with HLA were more clonally expanded than other, equally common chains.

The TCR originated in a woman aged 40 to 50 in good health and CMV-seropositive. Input material: PBMCs. The V call is TRBV10-2, the J call TRBJ2-1, with TRBD2 matching over 10 bases. CDR3 coding DNA: TGCGCCAGCAGGAGGACTAGCGGAAGCAATGAGCAGTTCTTC. It codes for CASRRTSGSNEQFF.